The clone carrying this T cell receptor beta chain was detected many times. Documented time point: longitudinal time-point 1 (baseline). V shed 3 bases, J shed 3 bases, and the junction held 7 bases outside the gene matches. The CDR3 spans 16 residues. Each CDR3 protein is one row after TCRdb ran MiXCR on the 5' RACE reads. This table holds 60,000 to 90,000 distinct CDR3 sequences, roughly a tenth found once. The sample originates from a study of neurological immune-mediated disorders. The J gene is TRBJ2-2, the V gene TRBV12-3 or TRBV12-4, with 7 bases fitting TRBD2. This sequence was found in a man aged 30 to 39 in good health. Sequences were obtained from PBMCs. Here the CDR3 reads CASSLGYLADTGELFF. The DNA for the CDR3 is TGTGCCAGCAGTTTGGGGTACCTAGCGGACACCGGGGAGCTGTTTTTT.